Each of the 20 T cell receptor beta chains below was sequenced from the same sample in a study of read filtering for tumor transcriptome and immune sequencing. This library used roughly 430 ng RNA and molecular barcoded adaptors spanning alpha/delta and beta/gamma chains. Each CDR3 protein gets one entry after TCRdb re-called the reads with MiXCR. The sample shows approximately 150,000 distinct CDR3 sequences, less than 15% of them seen only once. What was sequenced was a population of CD138-negative cells sorted from bone marrow. The receptors here all came from a donor at least 40 years old with multiple myeloma.

At least ten counts were recorded for this clonotype. This sequence joins TRBV5-6 and TRBJ2-7; no firm D call. V dropped 3 bases and J dropped 5 bases, with 21 bases sitting between them. Per germline, CDR1 SGHDT and CDR2 YYEEEE. The CDR3 contains 16 residues. The CDR3: CASSYRSSISWNEQYF. CDR3 bases: TGTGCCAGCAGCTACCGGAGCAGCATCTCCTGGAACGAGCAGTACTTC.

In regard to this clonotype: This may come from a read error, since a much larger clone is one base off. This sequence joins TRBV21-1 and TRBJ2-3; the listed D gene, TRBD2, was not tested against the DNA. TRBV21-1 is assigned pseudogene status. The CDR3 extends over 16 amino acids. The CDR3 bases are TGTGCCAGCAGCAAAGGGGGACTAGCGGGCACAGATACGCGGTATTTT. It specifies CASSKGGLAGTDTRYF.

This clonotype was counted many times. The rearrangement joins TRBV12-3 or TRBV12-4 to TRBJ1-2; D unclear. This CDR3 spans 12 amino acids. V lost 4 bases to trimming and J lost 7 bases, with 10 bases between them. The chain's CDR3 is CASSSTGPGYTF. CDR3 nucleotides: TGTGCCAGCAGTTCTACTGGTCCTGGCTACACCTTC.

The rearrangement joins TRBV18 to TRBJ2-7; D is uncertain. Trimming took 3 bases from V and 4 from J, leaving 10 bases between them. The CDR3 totals 13 residues. CDR1 and CDR2 (germline): KGHSH, LQKENI. This CDR3 reads CASSPPGKYEQYF. CDR3 DNA: TGTGCCAGCTCACCCCCTGGCAAGTACGAGCAGTACTTC. Full variable domain (remainder filled in from reference TRBV18 and TRBJ2-7): NAGVMQNPRHLVRRRGQEARLRCSPMKGHSHVYWYRQLPEEGLKFMVYLQKENIIDESGMPKERFSAEFPKEGPSILRIQQVVRGDSAAYFCASSPPGKYEQYFGPGTRLTVT.

Turning to this clonotype: This may be a read error, as it is one base from a much larger clone. The V and J genes are TRBV28 and TRBJ2-5; perhaps TRBD1 as D (6 bases). Germline CDR1 and CDR2: MDHEN and SYDVKM. This CDR3 has 13 residues. The CDR3: CASSFWGQGTQYF. DNA of the CDR3: TGTGCCAGCAGTTTTTGGGGACAAGGGACCCAGTACTTC.

This clonotype was seen ten or more times. J is TRBJ2-1 and V is TRBV29-1; 7 bases are a match to TRBD2. The V segment lost 5 bases and the J segment 4 bases; nucleotides outside the gene matches: 8. The germline V gene encodes CDR1 SQVTM and CDR2 ANQGSEA. The CDR3 has 14 residues. Here the CDR3 DNA reads TGCAGCGTTTCTTTGGGCGGGAGTTACAATGAGCAGTTCTTC. The encoded protein is CSVSLGGSYNEQFF.

This chain connects TRBV11-2 to TRBJ2-5; D unclear. The germline gives CDR1 SGHAT, CDR2 FQNNGV. V lost 2 bases and J 1 base, leaving 8 bases between the germline ends. This CDR3 has 14 residues. CDR3: CASSLFLGQETQYF. CDR3 coding DNA: TGTGCCAGCAGCTTATTTTTAGGCCAAGAGACCCAGTACTTC.

This clonotype was seen at least ten times. The V call is TRBV29-1, the J call TRBJ1-2; D perhaps matches TRBD1 (6 bases). The CDR3 loop spans 14 amino acids. Between the trimmed V and J ends, which lost 6 bases and 2 bases, there was a span of 16 bases. Per the germline V gene, CDR1 is SQVTM and CDR2 is ANQGSEA. For the CDR3, the DNA is TGCAGCGTCTTACCCCCTACAGGGAACTATGGCTACACCTTC. Amino acid sequence: CSVLPPTGNYGYTF.

The CDR3 region is CAITANKGQGQNTEAFF. DNA for the CDR3: TGTGCCATCACTGCTAACAAGGGACAGGGCCAGAACACTGAAGCTTTCTTT. The chain carries TRBV10-3 and TRBJ1-1, with TRBD1 identical over 9 bases. CDR3 size: 17 residues. Losses at the gene ends were 7 bases for V and 1 base for J; bases not matched to a gene: 13. Germline CDR1 is ENHRY and CDR2 is SYGVKD.

This clonotype was recorded at least ten times. The chain carries TRBV6-2 or TRBV6-3 and TRBJ2-7; possible D gene TRBD1, 6 bases. Trimming cost V 10 bases and J 4 bases, with 17 bases left between them. This CDR3 comprises 13 residues. CDR1 MNHEY and CDR2 SVGEGT come from the germline V gene. In DNA, the CDR3 is TGTGCCACCTACCGGGACATTTCTTACGAGCAGTACTTC. As protein: CATYRDISYEQYF.

On this clonotype itself: A much larger clone differs from this one at a single base, so this may be a read error. The DNA of the CDR3 is TGTGCCGCCAGTGAGTTAGCGGGAGGAGGGACCGGGGAGCTGTTTTTT. It codes for CAASELAGGGTGELFF. The rearrangement links TRBV24-1 to TRBJ2-2; 10 positions agree with TRBD2. The CDR3 is 16 amino acids. CDR1 KGHDR and CDR2 SFDVKD come from the germline V gene.

This clonotype was seen repeatedly, ten times or more. This rearrangement joins TRBV18 to TRBJ2-5; 11 nucleotides align to TRBD2. V gave up 7 bases and J gave up 5 bases; unmatched junction bases: 6. This CDR3 has 14 amino acids. Germline V CDR1 and CDR2: KGHSH, LQKENI. The CDR3 region is CASLGLAESETQYF. The CDR3 nucleotides are TGTGCCAGCTTGGGACTAGCGGAGAGCGAGACCCAGTACTTC.

Within the sample, this clonotype is medium-sized. The V call is TRBV6-1, the J call TRBJ2-1, with D possibly TRBD1 on 5 matching bases. Germline CDR1 is MNHNS and CDR2 is SASEGT. Trimming took 0 bases from V and 5 from J, leaving 11 bases between them. The CDR3 runs 15 residues. The CDR3 DNA reads as TGTGCCAGCAGTGAAGCGTGGGCAGGGAACAATGAGCAGTTCTTC. Encoded protein: CASSEAWAGNNEQFF.

This chain joins TRBV7-2 and TRBJ2-7; D may be TRBD2 (5 bases). The CDR3 length is 14 residues. Germline values: CDR1 SGHTA, CDR2 FQGNSA. The CDR3 bases are TGTGCGAGAAGACCCAGTGCGGGCTCCTACGAGCAGTACTTC. Translating it yields CARRPSAGSYEQYF.

Remarks on this clonotype: A read error likely explains this, since a far larger clone differs by one base. The rearrangement links TRBV11-1 to TRBJ2-1; D unclear. The V and J ends lost 4 bases and 9 bases respectively, with 13 bases between them. The CDR3 sequence is 13 residues long. The V gene's germline CDR1 is SGHAT and CDR2 FQDESV (reference sequence). DNA of the CDR3: TGTGCCAGCAGCTGGGCGCCCGGCGGTGAGCAGTTCTTC. Translated, it gives CASSWAPGGEQFF.

The table lists this clonotype with many counts. The chain combines TRBV29-1 with TRBJ1-4; 7 bases are a match to TRBD1. V was pared by 6 bases and J by 6 bases, with 13 bases of the junction left unmatched. CDR1 SQVTM and CDR2 ANQGSEA come from the germline V gene. This CDR3 region has 15 residues. CDR3 DNA: TGCAGCGTAGCCGGGAGGGGACAGAAGGATGAAAAACTGTTTTTT. Residues: CSVAGRGQKDEKLFF.

This clonotype has at least ten counts. The rearrangement links TRBV4-1 to TRBJ2-1; the D gene is possibly TRBD2 (6 bases). This CDR3 contains 15 residues. The germline V gene encodes CDR1 MGHRA and CDR2 YSYEKL. Trimming took 0 bases from V and 4 from J, leaving 10 bases between them. CDR3 nucleotide sequence: TGCGCCAGCAGCCAAGATTTACTAGCTTACAATGAGCAGTTCTTC. Residues: CASSQDLLAYNEQFF.

Ten or more counts support this clonotype. This chain connects TRBV6-2 or TRBV6-3 to TRBJ2-7; weak D call: TRBD1 (6 bases). V was cut by 6 bases and J by 6 bases, with 21 bases left in between. The germline gives CDR1 MNHEY, CDR2 SVGEGT. The CDR3 consists of 15 residues. CDR3 sequence (DNA): TGTGCCAGCAGCCACCGGCCTCCAGGGGCTTCCGAGCAGTACTTC. This sequence encodes CASSHRPPGASEQYF.

V is TRBV10-3 and J is TRBJ1-5; no clear D. The germline CDR1 and CDR2 sequences are ENHRY and SYGVKD. This CDR3 region has 14 residues. V was shortened by 1 base and J by 7 bases, with 11 bases between the two germline ends. CDR3 amino acids: CAISELGDWQPQHF. DNA for the CDR3: TGTGCCATCAGTGAGTTAGGCGATTGGCAGCCCCAGCATTTT.

In this sample, this clonotype turned up many times. This sequence joins TRBV4-1 and TRBJ2-3; either TRBD1 or TRBD2 may supply D (6 bases each). Trimming took 4 bases from V and 4 from J, leaving 18 bases between them. Germline CDR1 and CDR2: MGHRA and YSYEKL. The CDR3 loop spans 16 amino acids. This chain's CDR3 is CASSLLGGIGADTQYF. DNA of the CDR3: TGCGCCAGCAGCCTCCTAGGGGGGATCGGGGCAGATACGCAGTATTTT.